This is a list of T cell receptor beta chains from one sample in a study of Graves' ophthalmopathy and Graves' hyperthyroidism. TCRdb reprocessed the multiplex PCR reads with MiXCR, giving one entry per CDR3 protein. This sample has about 400,000 distinct CDR3 sequences, with around a fifth found just once. The sequenced material came from peripheral blood. These receptor sequences come from a woman aged 18-35 years with stable Graves' hyperthyroidism. The CDR3 runs from the conserved cysteine through the conserved F or W. D genes are given only for firm matches. Size is stated for part of the rows, as once, few or many counts, or as a class when the clone is expanded.

clone size	V gene	D gene	J gene	CDR3 DNA	CDR3 protein
many	TRBV18	NA	TRBJ1-1	TGTGCCAGCTCACCGACAGCATACACTGAAGCTTTCTTT	CASSPTAYTEAFF
many	TRBV4-1	NA	TRBJ2-2	TGCGCCAGCAGCCAAGAACCCAGACAGGGAGGAAAGACCGGGGGGCTGTTTTTT	CASSQEPRQGGKTGGLFF
many	TRBV28	NA	TRBJ2-5	TGTGCCAGCAGTTCTCCCGGGGCAGGCGAGACCCAGTACTTC	CASSSPGAGETQYF
many	TRBV28	NA	TRBJ2-7	TGTGCCAGCAAGTGGGACGGTACCCTACGCGAGCAGTACTTC	CASKWDGTLREQYF
many	TRBV29-1	NA	TRBJ1-3	TGCAGCGTTGGGAGGGGCTCGGCCTCTGGAAACACCATATATTTT	CSVGRGSASGNTIYF
many	TRBV20-1	NA	TRBJ2-7	TGCAGTGCTCTAACGGACTACGAGCAGTACTTC	CSALTDYEQYF
many	TRBV20-1	TRBD2	TRBJ2-5	TGCAGTGCTAGAGATCGGACTAGCGGGAGGTCGTGGGAGACCCAGTACTTC	CSARDRTSGRSWETQYF
NA	TRBV28	TRBD1	TRBJ2-5	TGTGCCAGCAGCCGACCGGGACAGGGGTCGGAGACCCAGTACTTC	CASSRPGQGSETQYF
NA	TRBV20-1	TRBD2	TRBJ2-7	TGCAGTGCCATGGGACTAGCGGGAAGTTCCTACGAGCAGTACTTC	CSAMGLAGSSYEQYF
many	TRBV18	NA	TRBJ2-7	TGTGCCAGCAGCCCACAGGGCTCCTACGAGCAGTACTTC	CASSPQGSYEQYF
many	TRBV6-6	TRBD1	TRBJ2-7	TGTGCCAGCAGGTCCACTAAGACAGGGACCGAGCAGTACTTC	CASRSTKTGTEQYF
NA	TRBV11-2	NA	TRBJ2-5	TGTGCCAGCAGCTTTATCGGCCCACAGACCCAGTACTTC	CASSFIGPQTQYF
many	TRBV20-1	NA	TRBJ1-1	TGCAGTGCTAGAGTAGGGAGAGCTTTCTTT	CSARVGRAFF
NA	TRBV6-5	NA	TRBJ1-2	TGTGCCAGCAGTTACTCGAATCCGAAATATGGCTACACCTTC	CASSYSNPKYGYTF
many	TRBV7-9	NA	TRBJ2-7	TGTGCCAGCAGCTCGGGACCAAACCTCGGGCAGTACTTC	CASSSGPNLGQYF
few	TRBV12-3/TRBV12-4	TRBD1	TRBJ1-5	TGTGCCAGCAGTTCAGACAGGGAGAATCAGCCCCAGCATTTT	CASSSDRENQPQHF
NA	TRBV12-3/TRBV12-4	NA	TRBJ1-2	TGTGCCAGCAGTAAGGACAACCCTAACTATGGCTACACCTTC	CASSKDNPNYGYTF
many	TRBV27	TRBD2	TRBJ2-7	TGTGCCAGCAGTCGAAGGACTAGCGGAAGAACCCACGAGCAGTACTTC	CASSRRTSGRTHEQYF
many	TRBV6-1	NA	TRBJ1-6	TGTGCCAGCTCACGACGAGTGGTCAGCTCCTATAATTCACCCCTCCACTTT	CASSRRVVSSYNSPLHF
many	TRBV27	TRBD1	TRBJ2-7	TGTGCCAGCAGTTTAGACAGGGGGCGCGTGCAGTACTTC	CASSLDRGRVQYF
NA	TRBV12-3/TRBV12-4	NA	TRBJ1-2	TGTGCCAGCAGTTTAGAGGCAGGCTACTATGGCTACACCTTC	CASSLEAGYYGYTF